Listed here are 18 T cell receptor beta chains from one sample, sequenced in a study of T cell changes during pregnancy in multiple sclerosis. Sequencing used immunoSEQ multiplex PCR; TCRdb keeps in-frame clones, though not all of them. The sample holds under 100,000 clones, nearly 95% seen once. The sequencing used peripheral blood, collected in the second trimester of pregnancy. These receptor sequences come from a female donor with multiple sclerosis, enrolled in a pregnancy study.

This clone was detected only a few times. Other DNA sequences of this sample code for an identical CDR3. The V and J genes are TRBV18 and TRBJ2-7; 11 positions match TRBD1. J gave up 4 bases and V 3 bases, and 5 bases lay outside the gene matches. Germline V gives CDR1 KGHSH, CDR2 LQKENI. The CDR3 is made up of 15 amino acids. The CDR3 loop is CASSPPGQGGYEQYF. In nucleotides, the CDR3 is TGTGCCAGCTCACCTCCGGGACAGGGGGGGTACGAGCAGTACTTC.

The chain combines TRBV5-4 with TRBJ2-1; D is undetermined. Trimming pared 0 bases from V and 7 bases from J, leaving 5 bases between. The CDR3 extends over 12 amino acids. From germline, CDR1 is SGHNT and CDR2 YYREEE (reference sequence). The CDR3 sequence: CASSLDLNEQFF. The CDR3 nucleotides are TGTGCCAGCAGCTTGGACTTGAATGAGCAGTTCTTC.

The chain links TRBV18 to TRBJ2-7; TRBD2 matches 11 bases. Germline values: CDR1 KGHSH, CDR2 LQKENI. V was clipped by 0 bases and J by 3 bases; unmatched bases: 7. CDR3 length: 17 amino acids. CDR3 loop: CASSPPGLAGNLYEQYF. The CDR3 coding sequence is TGTGCCAGCTCACCACCAGGACTAGCGGGTAACCTCTACGAGCAGTACTTC.

This clone was observed a few times. The chain carries TRBV27 and TRBJ1-1; TRBD1 aligns across 8 bases. Germline V gene lookup returns CDR1 MNHEY and CDR2 SMNVEV (reference sequence). Losses at the gene ends were 6 bases for V and 6 bases for J; bases not matched to a gene: 6. The CDR3 has 13 residues. The chain's CDR3 is CASRPGGASEAFF. The CDR3 bases are TGTGCCAGCAGGCCAGGGGGCGCGTCTGAAGCTTTCTTT.

V usage is TRBV10-3 and J usage is TRBJ1-2; 8 bases map to TRBD1. This CDR3 is 15 amino acids long. The J segment lost 4 bases and the V segment lost 6 bases, leaving 10 bases of the junction unmatched. In germline, CDR1 is ENHRY, CDR2 SYGVKD. CDR3 amino acids: CAISTGTGGGYGYTF. In DNA, the CDR3 is TGTGCCATCAGCACCGGGACAGGAGGCGGCTATGGCTACACCTTC.

The chain uses TRBV19 and TRBJ2-7, with 13 bases that match TRBD2. Losses at the gene ends were 4 bases for V and 2 bases for J; bases not matched to a gene: 8. The CDR3 has 17 residues. In germline, CDR1 is LNHDA, CDR2 SQIVND (reference sequence). Here the CDR3 reads CASSTPPGLAGAYEQYF. CDR3 DNA sequence: TGTGCCAGTAGTACCCCGCCTGGACTAGCGGGAGCCTACGAGCAGTACTTC.

This chain uses TRBV9 with TRBJ2-7; the D gene is possibly TRBD1 (6 bases). In germline, CDR1 is SGDLS, CDR2 YYNGEE. CDR3 length: 15 residues. V lost 4 bases to trimming and J lost 3 bases, with 17 bases between them. In nucleotides, the CDR3 is TGTGCCAGCAGCCCCTCCGGGCAGGGGTACTACGAGCAGTACTTC. Residues: CASSPSGQGYYEQYF. The full variable domain, rest sourced from reference TRBV9 and TRBJ2-7, is DSGVTQTPKHLITATGQRVTLRCSPRSGDLSVYWYQQSLDQGLQFLIQYYNGEERAKGNILERFSAQQFPDLHSELNLSSLELGDSALYFCASSPSGQGYYEQYFGPGTRLTVT.

J is TRBJ2-7 and V is TRBV11-2; 9 bases map to TRBD1. CDR1 is SGHAT and CDR2 is FQNNGV in the germline V gene. Unmatched junction bases numbered 9, after V lost 5 bases and J lost 7 bases. CDR3 size: 14 residues. The CDR3 spells CASSGWTGVNEQYF. The CDR3 region has the DNA TGTGCCAGCAGCGGATGGACAGGGGTGAATGAGCAGTACTTC.

This chain's CDR3 is CASSMDRTCTEAFF. The CDR3 DNA follows: TGTGCCAGCAGCATGGACAGGACTTGTACTGAAGCTTTCTTT. The rearrangement uses TRBV21-1 and TRBJ1-1; the listed D gene, TRBD1, was not tested against the DNA. TRBV21-1 is tagged as a pseudogene. CDR3 length: 14 amino acids.

This chain links TRBV19 with TRBJ2-2; perhaps TRBD2 as D (5 bases). This CDR3 region has 14 residues. With 1 base removed from V and 5 bases from J, the gap between germline ends came to 8 bases. The germline CDR1 and CDR2 sequences are LNHDA and SQIVND (reference sequence). The CDR3 coding sequence is TGTGCCAGTAGTATAGGAGGAGGAACCGGGGAGCTGTTTTTT. Translation: CASSIGGGTGELFF.

The chain combines TRBV5-4 with TRBJ2-1, with D unresolved. The CDR3 has 13 residues. Germline values: CDR1 SGHNT, CDR2 YYREEE (reference sequence). Trimming left V 7 bases short and J 2 bases short, with 10 bases between. The CDR3, as DNA: TGTGCCAGCGCGGAAGGCACCTACAATGAGCAGTTCTTC. This sequence encodes CASAEGTYNEQFF.

This clone was seen only once. The chain is built from TRBV7-2 and TRBJ2-2; 7 bases agree with TRBD1. CDR3 length equals 14 residues. Germline loops: CDR1 SGHTA, CDR2 FQGNSA. The junction had 3 bases not matched to a gene; V was cut back by 1 base and J by 7 bases. This CDR3 reads CASSLGQGVGELFF. CDR3 DNA: TGTGCCAGCAGCTTAGGACAGGGAGTCGGGGAGCTGTTTTTT. Filled out from reference TRBV7-2 and TRBJ2-2, the complete variable domain reads GAGVSQSPSNKVTEKGKDVELRCDPISGHTALYWYRQSLGQGLEFLIYFQGNSAPDKSGLPSDRFSAERTGGSVSTLTIQRTQQEDSAVYLCASSLGQGVGELFFGEGSRLTVL.

There are a few counts of this clone. The chain carries TRBV5-6 and TRBJ2-7, with 13 bases that match TRBD2. Germline loops: CDR1 SGHDT, CDR2 YYEEEE. The ends lost 0 bases at V and 0 bases at J; junction bases unmatched: 3. The CDR3 totals 17 residues. CDR3 region: CASSLGLAGGSSYEQYF. The CDR3 bases are TGTGCCAGCAGCTTGGGACTAGCGGGGGGAAGCTCCTACGAGCAGTACTTC.

The rearrangement links TRBV27 to TRBJ1-5, with D possibly TRBD1 on 6 matching bases. V shed 3 bases and J shed 1 base, with 10 bases lying between them. CDR1 and CDR2 from the germline V gene are MNHEY and SMNVEV (reference sequence). The CDR3 loop spans 15 amino acids. The CDR3 reads CASSFRGSSNQPQHF. The DNA for the CDR3 is TGTGCCAGCAGTTTCAGGGGCTCAAGCAATCAGCCCCAGCATTTT.

The V call is TRBV2, the J call TRBJ2-3; 8 bases are shared with TRBD1. Per the germline V gene, CDR1 is SNHLY and CDR2 is FYNNEI. The CDR3 runs to 13 residues. The V segment lost 9 bases and the J segment 2 bases; nucleotides outside the gene matches: 4. CDR3 loop: CASRTGHTDTQYF. The CDR3 nucleotides read TGTGCCAGTAGGACAGGGCACACAGATACGCAGTATTTT.

Concerning this clone itself: One junction end disagrees with the germline gene, perhaps due to a read error. The chain employs TRBV6-1 and TRBJ2-1, with TRBD2 identical over 12 bases. Germline values: CDR1 MNHNS, CDR2 SASEGT. CDR3 size: 15 residues. CDR3 nucleotides: TGTGCCAGCAGAGAAGGACTAGCGGGATACAATGAGCAGTTCTTC. This translates into CASREGLAGYNEQFF.

This sequence joins TRBV27 and TRBJ2-7, with 9 positions matching TRBD1. Germline values: CDR1 MNHEY, CDR2 SMNVEV (reference sequence). The J segment lost 4 bases and the V segment lost 5 bases, leaving 6 bases of the junction unmatched. The CDR3 spans 14 residues. The CDR3 loop is CASSPDRGEYEQYF. CDR3 in DNA: TGTGCCAGCAGTCCGGACAGGGGAGAGTACGAGCAGTACTTC.

In its sample, this clone was seen a few times. CDR3 DNA sequence: TGTGCCAGCAGAACAGAGAGCCTGGCTCAGCCCCAGCATTTT. Amino acids: CASRTESLAQPQHF. V gene TRBV28 combines with J gene TRBJ1-5; D not resolved. Germline assignment: CDR1 MDHEN and CDR2 SYDVKM. Deletions cut 6 bases from V and 6 bases from J, with 15 bases between. The CDR3 is made up of 14 amino acids.